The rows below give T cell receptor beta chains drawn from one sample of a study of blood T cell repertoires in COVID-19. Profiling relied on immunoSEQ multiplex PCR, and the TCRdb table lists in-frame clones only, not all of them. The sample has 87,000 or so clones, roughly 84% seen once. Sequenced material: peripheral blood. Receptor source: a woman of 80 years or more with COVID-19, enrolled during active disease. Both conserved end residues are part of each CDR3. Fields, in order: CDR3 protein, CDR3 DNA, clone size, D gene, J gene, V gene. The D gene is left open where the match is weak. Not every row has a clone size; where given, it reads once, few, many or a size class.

CASRRDRISSNSPLHF	TGTGCCAGCAGGCGGGACAGGATCTCTTCGAATTCACCCCTCCACTTT	few	TRBD1	TRBJ1-6	TRBV11-2
CASSFLATATQYF	TGTGCCAGCAGCTTTCTAGCGACTGCGACCCAGTACTTC	.	.	TRBJ2-5	TRBV12-3/TRBV12-4
CASSLRSGLDEQFF	TGTGCCAGCAGCTTAAGGTCGGGGTTGGATGAGCAGTTCTTC	.	.	TRBJ2-1	TRBV7-3
CASSQERFSGNTIYF	TGTGCCAGCAGCCAAGAACGGTTCTCTGGAAACACCATATATTTT	.	.	TRBJ1-3	TRBV4-2
CASSSQGLIDEQFF	TGTGCCAGCAGTTCTCAGGGTCTCATCGATGAGCAGTTCTTC	.	.	TRBJ2-1	TRBV2
CASSKGTGTPEGEKLFF	TGTGCCAGCAGCAAAGGGACAGGGACCCCCGAGGGTGAAAAACTGTTTTTT	once	.	TRBJ1-4	TRBV21-1
CASSLDRGGDQPQHF	TGTGCCAGCAGCTTGGACAGGGGAGGTGACCAGCCCCAGCATTTT	.	TRBD1	TRBJ1-5	TRBV5-4
CASSYLDNTDTQYF	TGTGCCAGCAGTTACCTGGACAACACAGATACGCAGTATTTT	.	.	TRBJ2-3	TRBV6-2/TRBV6-3
CASSPARDTTYEQYF	TGTGCCAGCTCACCCGCCCGGGACACTACTTACGAGCAGTACTTC	.	.	TRBJ2-7	TRBV18
CASGLAVNSNEQFF	TGTGCCAGTGGACTAGCGGTTAATAGTAATGAGCAGTTCTTC	.	TRBD2	TRBJ2-1	TRBV7-3
CAIRSITYTDTQYF	TGTGCCATCCGTTCAATTACCTACACAGATACGCAGTATTTT	.	.	TRBJ2-3	TRBV10-3
CASSRTGDGGGELFF	TGTGCCAGCAGCAGGACAGGGGATGGTGGCGGGGAGCTGTTTTTT	.	TRBD1	TRBJ2-2	TRBV11-2
CASSIGTGGSYEQYF	TGTGCCAGCAGCATCGGGACAGGGGGCTCCTACGAGCAGTACTTC	.	TRBD1	TRBJ2-7	TRBV9
CASSPPGQGAANIQYF	TGTGCCAGCTCACCCCCGGGACAGGGGGCGGCAAACATTCAGTACTTC	.	TRBD1	TRBJ2-4	TRBV18
CASSSLGGQVGELFF	TGTGCCAGCAGCTCCTTGGGGGGGCAAGTCGGGGAGCTGTTTTTT	.	.	TRBJ2-2	TRBV7-3